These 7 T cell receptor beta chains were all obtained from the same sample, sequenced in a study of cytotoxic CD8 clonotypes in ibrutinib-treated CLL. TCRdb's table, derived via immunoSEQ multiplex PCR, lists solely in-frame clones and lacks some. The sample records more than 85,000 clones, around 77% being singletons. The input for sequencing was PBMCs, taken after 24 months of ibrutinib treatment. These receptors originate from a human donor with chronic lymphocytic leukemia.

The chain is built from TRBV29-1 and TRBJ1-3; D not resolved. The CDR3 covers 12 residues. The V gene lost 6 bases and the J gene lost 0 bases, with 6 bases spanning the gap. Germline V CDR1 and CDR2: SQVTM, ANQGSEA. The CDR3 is CSVSFSGNTIYF. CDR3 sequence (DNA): TGCAGCGTGAGTTTCTCTGGAAACACCATATATTTT. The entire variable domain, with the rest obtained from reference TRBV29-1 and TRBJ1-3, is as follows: SAVISQKPSRDICQRGTSLTIQCQVDSQVTMMFWYRQQPGQSLTLIATANQGSEATYESGFVIDKFPISRPNLTFSTLTVSNMSPEDSSIYLCSVSFSGNTIYFGEGSWLTVV.

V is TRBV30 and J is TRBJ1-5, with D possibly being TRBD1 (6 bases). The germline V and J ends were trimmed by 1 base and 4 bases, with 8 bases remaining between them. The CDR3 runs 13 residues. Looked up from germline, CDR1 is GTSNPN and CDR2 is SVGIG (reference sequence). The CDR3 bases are TGTGCCTGGAGTGACAGGGTTAATCAGCCCCAGCATTTT. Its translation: CAWSDRVNQPQHF. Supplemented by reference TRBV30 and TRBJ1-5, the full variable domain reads SQTIHQWPATLVQPVGSPLSLECTVEGTSNPNLYWYRQAAGRGLQLLFYSVGIGQISSEVPQNLSASRPQDRQFILSSKKLLLSDSGFYLCAWSDRVNQPQHFGDGTRLSIL.

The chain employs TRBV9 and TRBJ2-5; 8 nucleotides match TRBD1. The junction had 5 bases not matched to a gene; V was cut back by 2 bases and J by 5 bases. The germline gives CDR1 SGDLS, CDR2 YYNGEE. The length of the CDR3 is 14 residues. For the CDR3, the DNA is TGTGCCAGCAGCGTCGGACAGGGTTGGGAGACCCAGTACTTC. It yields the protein CASSVGQGWETQYF.

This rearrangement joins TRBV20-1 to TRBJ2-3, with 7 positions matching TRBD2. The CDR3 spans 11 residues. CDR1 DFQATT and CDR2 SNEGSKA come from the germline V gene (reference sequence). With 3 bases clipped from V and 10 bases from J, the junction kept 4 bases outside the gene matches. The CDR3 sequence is CSASMGGSQYF. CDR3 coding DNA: TGCAGTGCTAGTATGGGGGGGTCGCAGTATTTT.

CDR3 sequence: CASSQDSALAGGPDTDTQYF. In nucleotides, the CDR3 is TGCGCCAGCAGCCAAGATTCGGCCCTAGCGGGGGGTCCCGACACAGATACGCAGTATTTT. The rearrangement uses TRBV4-3 and TRBJ2-3; 11 bases match TRBD2. Germline-derived CDR1 and CDR2 are LGHNA and YSLEER. The CDR3 consists of 20 residues. J was trimmed by 2 bases and V by 0 bases; bases with no gene match: 13.

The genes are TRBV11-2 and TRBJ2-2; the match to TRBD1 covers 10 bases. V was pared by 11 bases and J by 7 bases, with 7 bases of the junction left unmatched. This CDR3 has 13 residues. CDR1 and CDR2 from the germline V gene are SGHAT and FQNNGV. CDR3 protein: CAGTGEGSGELFF. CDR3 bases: TGTGCCGGGACAGGGGAGGGAAGCGGGGAGCTGTTTTTT.

The CDR3 DNA is TGCGCCAGCGCGGGAAGCCAGGGTAGGATGAACACTGAAGCTTTCTTT. Its translation: CASAGSQGRMNTEAFF. This sequence joins TRBV5-1 and TRBJ1-1; D is possibly TRBD1 (5 bases). This CDR3 region has 16 residues. The V end was cut by 7 bases, the J end by 0 bases, with 19 bases between. Looked up from germline, CDR1 is SGHRS and CDR2 is YFSETQ.